The rows below give T cell receptor beta chains drawn from one sample of a study of shared clonotypes between healthy human individuals. Profiled with immunoSEQ multiplex PCR; TCRdb holds only in-frame clones, not every one. This table holds approximately 500,000 clones, approximately 81% found once. Sequencing used PBMCs. These receptors came from a woman aged 40 to 50 in good health. Some clones in this sample may be carry-over from other donors' samples. The CDR3 runs from the conserved cysteine through the conserved F or W.

J,V,CDR3
TRBJ2-1,TRBV7-6,CASSRGLAVSSYNEQFF
TRBJ1-2,TRBV7-8,CASSLSRGQYGYTF
TRBJ2-7,TRBV7-9,CASSQRPGQGAYEQYF
TRBJ1-5,TRBV10-3,CAISDIQTGGGQPQHF
TRBJ2-7,TRBV19,CASRDGSYEQYF
TRBJ2-5,TRBV4-1,CATSRLARETQYF
TRBJ1-3,TRBV5-1,CASSQDSSGNTIYF
TRBJ1-1,TRBV28,CAGQGRGTEAFF
TRBJ2-5,TRBV6-1,CASGRAGGQETQYF
TRBJ2-7,TRBV19,CASSIRTSYEQYF
TRBJ2-3,TRBV7-9,CASSLQGLSTDTQYF
TRBJ2-1,TRBV6-4,CASSVGGGPSDEQFF
TRBJ1-2,TRBV19,CASSISDRSIYGYTF
TRBJ2-1,TRBV5-1,CASRFTSASYNEQFF
TRBJ2-5,TRBV9,CASSPVPEQETQYF
TRBJ1-2,TRBV7-9,CASSSRGDRANYGYTF
TRBJ1-3,TRBV30,CAWSYMTDSGNTIYF
TRBJ2-5,TRBV28,CASSSAGRSQETQYF
TRBJ1-5,TRBV5-3,CASSQEFWGNQPQHF
TRBJ1-2,TRBV7-2,CASSLVSDNYGYTF
TRBJ2-5,TRBV2,CASSEYLGVQETQYF
TRBJ2-3,TRBV29-1,CSVERSLTNTQYF
TRBJ1-1,TRBV20-1,CSASRRVEAFF
TRBJ2-5,TRBV7-7,CASSILAGGQETQYF
TRBJ2-2,TRBV4-1,CASSQEGIARRNTGELFF
TRBJ2-2,TRBV7-9,CASSLVLPDTGELFF
TRBJ2-1,TRBV7-2,CASSSKPRSSYNEQFF
TRBJ2-2,TRBV5-4,CASSTASGRGTGELFF
TRBJ1-3,TRBV29-1,CSVARAPSGNTIYF
TRBJ2-5,TRBV9,CASSVGTSGSQETQYF
TRBJ2-7,TRBV6-5,CASSYSGDEQYF
TRBJ2-3,TRBV7-2,CASSLNRVPTDTQYF
TRBJ1-3,TRBV4-3,CASSQTTRGNTIYF
TRBJ2-1,TRBV18,CASSPVAEGYEQFF
TRBJ2-6,TRBV4-3,CASSQVKSIAASGANVPTF
TRBJ2-7,TRBV2,CASSRQGREYEQYF
TRBJ2-1,TRBV6-4,CASSRTSGTYNEQFF
TRBJ2-1,TRBV11-2,CASSLGPGASYNEQFF
TRBJ2-3,TRBV29-1,CSVEPSGKGTDTQYF
TRBJ1-2,TRBV7-3,CASSDWDSVVAYTF
TRBJ2-1,TRBV6-4,CASSDSLTSSEQFF
TRBJ2-1,TRBV9,CASSVVGTGAYNEQFF
TRBJ2-7,TRBV13,CASSLGPSYEQYF
TRBJ1-5,TRBV14,CASSRGGAEGQPQHF
TRBJ2-5,TRBV18,CASSPRPGTELETQYF
TRBJ1-1,TRBV5-4,CASSGGGADTEAFF
TRBJ1-1,TRBV7-3,CASSLRQANTEAFF
TRBJ2-7,TRBV7-8,CASRLRDNSYEQYF
TRBJ1-3,TRBV18,CASSPFGTGNTIYF
TRBJ1-2,TRBV2,CASSAQGAGAFYGYTF
TRBJ1-2,TRBV19,CASRTTVAGGYTF
TRBJ1-2,TRBV28,CASRAGRPSGYTF
TRBJ1-4,TRBV5-4,CASSSKQGSGVEKLFF
TRBJ2-7,TRBV15,CATSRDYFSGSGIKRQYEQYF
TRBJ2-5,TRBV29-1,CSVRRTVGFETQYF
TRBJ1-1,TRBV9,CASSETSVNTEAFF
TRBJ1-2,TRBV28,CASSLLARNYGYTF
TRBJ1-5,TRBV28,CASGRGRSYSNQPQHF
TRBJ2-2,TRBV7-2,CASSLNRELFF